This TCR beta chain is from a study of cytomegalovirus exposure and HLA in healthy donors. 13 Jbeta primers and 60 Vbeta primers were used for the PCR. This table comes from immunoSEQ multiplex PCR, and its TCRdb copy is limited to in-frame clones, with some not included. The repertoire holds 80,000 to 95,000 clones, with 80% to 90% as singletons. Of note for this clone: Its antigen is still unknown.

General study points: One later analysis reportedly identified an Asian-associated ancestry cluster that showed fewer N-insertions than the roughly 600-donor mean.

The CDR3 has 13 residues. V dropped 4 bases and J dropped 1 base, with 2 bases sitting between them. Per germline, CDR1 WNHNN and CDR2 SYGVQD (reference sequence). This TCR was recovered from a woman aged 18-29 years in good health and CMV-seropositive. The chain couples TRBV10-1 to TRBJ2-6, with D unresolved. Material: PBMCs. The chain's CDR3 is CASSASGANVLTF. CDR3 sequence (DNA): TGCGCCAGCAGTGCTTCTGGGGCCAACGTCCTGACTTTC.